This T cell receptor (beta chain) was sequenced during a study of post-analysis software for immune sequencing data (dated by TCRdb to about 2015). In the study overall: Recorded disease courses included relapsing-remitting, secondary progressive and progressive-relapsing multiple sclerosis, with some patients lacking subtype annotation. Patient repertoires were compared against roughly 12 previously published healthy control repertoires from donors aged roughly 6 to 25 years. A subset of samples was prepared in parallel using single-end sample barcoding, then pooled and co-amplified after Illumina adapter ligation.

Only a few counts were recorded for this clonotype. Its antigen has not been determined. No base quality values were provided; no much bigger clone lies one nucleotide off. The full study reports these points: Compared with controls, multiple sclerosis patients had significantly lower normalized Chao1 diversity, a finding suggesting substantial peripheral T-cell clonal expansion. The control group was slightly older than the multiple sclerosis patient group. Patients showed significantly higher frequencies than controls for a handful of TRBV segments, among them TRBV5-6, TRBV5-1 and TRBV20-1. When samples were clustered directly using the F measure, samples prepared in the same batch co-clustered strongly, which prompted a batch-effect correction.

The method was PCR. This sample was sequenced with an Illumina HiSeq 2500. To reduce PCR and sequencing biases, unique molecular identifiers were incorporated into the TCR beta cDNA libraries. Every 1 to 10 million input T cells yielded approximately 500,000 cDNA molecules, meaning each molecule approximated one T cell. The patient libraries were prepared and sequenced using the same protocol as the earlier healthy control dataset. Samples belonging to the same batch were prepared together, multiplexed and sequenced on a shared HiSeq lane. In the original analysis: MIGEC was used to process the raw barcoded reads, and molecular identifier groups with only a single read were discarded before consensus assembly and CDR3 extraction. VDJtools was used for post-analysis of the clonotype tables, and diversity was normalized by down-sampling every dataset to the size of the smallest sample. Repertoire overlap clustering matched CDR3 amino acid but not nucleotide sequences to correct batch-related cross-sample contamination. TCRdb reanalyzed the raw reads on its own, using fastp at Q25 for trimming and MiXCR for clone calling, and kept in-frame beta chains. Here each entry gathers all rows of one CDR3 protein and keeps the most common genes and DNA. These V and J calls derive from TCRdb rather than the authors' analysis. This sample holds fewer than 850,000 distinct CDR3 sequences; about half were observed only once. The ten largest clones capture over 4.5% of the sample.

As encoded in the germline V gene (reference sequence), CDR1 is SEHNR while CDR2 is FQNEAQ. CDR3 length: 16 amino acids, cysteine to phenylalanine. Only the CDR3 part of the read is kept: 48 bases, read in frame from the first base. V is cut by 4 bases and J by 4 bases, and the space between the germline ends is 19 bases. To demonstrate the VDJtools post-analysis software, the study profiled TCR beta repertoires from the peripheral blood of around 13 young patients with multiple sclerosis. The multiple sclerosis patients were children and adolescents between roughly 6 and 17 years of age. Recombination joined TRBV7-9 with TRBJ1-2; the D gene is possibly TRBD1, with 6 bases matching. The specimen was blood. This receptor was taken from a girl aged 10-17 years with multiple sclerosis. The DNA reads TGTGCCAGCAGCTCGCAAGGACAGCTTATATGCTATGGCTACACCTTC. Its translation reads: CASSSQGQLICYGYTF. The reference TRBV7-9 and TRBJ1-2 proteins fill in what lies around the CDR3, so the full variable domain reads DTGVSQNPRHKITKRGQNVTFRCDPISEHNRLYWYRQTLGQGPEFLTYFQNEAQLEKSRLLSDRFSAERPKGSFSTLEIQRTEQGDSAMYLCASSSQGQLICYGYTFGSGTRLTVV.